This T cell receptor (beta chain) came from a study of cytomegalovirus exposure and HLA in healthy donors (dated by TCRdb to about 2017). General notes on the study: An earlier analysis of some 620 of the donors reported about 280 Gb of sequence data and 95 million to 120 million unique TCR beta sequences obtained from approximately 180 million T cells. Every discovery cohort repertoire had been produced on one sequencing platform. To predict cytomegalovirus infection status, the study brought together high-throughput TCR immunosequencing, statistical association of individual TCRs with disease status, and machine learning. The T cell repertoires of roughly 660 subjects were profiled by immunosequencing and related to cytomegalovirus serostatus. Rather than drawing on any new phenotypic data, the later analysis identified candidate immune exposures from TCR beta sequences and the way those sequences occurred across donors. The aim of the study was to test whether cataloging public T cell receptors could identify signatures of past pathogen exposure. Four to six DR-DQ haplotypes were handled as single units for association and clustering, since linkage in the cohort was strong. A separate validation cohort of about 110 different subjects was used in addition to the approximately 700-subject first cohort. Alongside the repertoire data, information on donor age, sex, ethnicity and CMV serostatus was compiled. An earlier analysis of fewer than 750 of the donors used high-throughput TCR beta sequencing to judge whether each TCR beta V gene segment behaved as functional or pseudogenic. In a later analysis, previously published TCR beta repertoires from hundreds of donors were re-analyzed and high-resolution HLA genotyping was added so that TCR occurrence patterns could be studied. The number of donors typed differed by locus, with 629-630 for A, B, C, DRB1 and DQB1, around 520 for DQA1, 606 for DPA1, and around 430 for DPB1. Among 300 to 450 genotyped donors of the cohort, an average of around 240,000 unique TCR beta nucleotide sequences were sequenced per donor, around 20% of them non-productive. Among the roughly 400 genotyped donors, about 85% belonged to the genetic ancestry cluster associated with self-reported Caucasian donors. In a later genetic analysis, genome-wide SNP genotypes for about 65% of the roughly 670 donors were used, and that subset was treated as a discovery cohort. About 300 gigabases of sequencing data and approximately 85 million unique TCR sequences were included in an early release covering about 700 HLA-typed donors. HLA typing included class I and class II loci at four-digit resolution.

The paper's findings and limits, for the study overall: A further reported finding was that TCR beta sequences accurately predicted the HLA-A and HLA-B alleles for most subjects in the first cohort. According to a later analysis, TCR association rates differed among HLA loci, with DRB1 alleles showing the most associated TCRs and HLA-C alleles showing the fewest. In this cohort, only TCR beta chains were sequenced, and detectable features were limited by the absence of alpha or paired-chain data. The only immune exposure information available for the cohort was CMV serostatus. Specific HLA alleles were associated with 15,000 to 20,000 TCR beta sequences at a false discovery rate of 0.05 in a later analysis. In vitro tests confirmed that a few of the cytomegalovirus-associated TCR beta chains recognize cytomegalovirus antigens. An earlier analysis of approximately 570 of the donors showed that most TCR beta V segments appeared in productive rearrangements either about 90% or about 30% of the time, which broadly matched IMGT annotations. In a later analysis, HLA-associated TCR beta chains were found to be more clonally expanded and to have lower generation probabilities than equally common non-associated chains. The classifier was reported to diagnose cytomegalovirus status with high specificity and sensitivity in both the original cohort and the validation cohort. Strong co-occurrence of HLA alleles, especially DR and DQ, made assigning TCR associations to individual alleles difficult. According to a later analysis, parvovirus B19, influenza, CMV and Epstein-Barr virus appeared linked to several top co-occurrence clusters. Across donors, most TCR sequences were observed very rarely, whereas some public TCRs were present in many individuals. Because counts were too low, roughly 16 rarely observed V segments, including chromosome 9 orphons, were excluded from the earlier analysis of 500 to 700 of the donors. The authors suggested that the approach could potentially be extended to other disease states and immunological phenotypes. HLA typing was unavailable for some donors at each locus, so association tests used only the typed subset. A later genetic analysis associated a missense DCLRE1C variant with V-gene and J-gene trimming of TCR beta chains, and an independent cohort replicated the association. A later genetic analysis reported fewer N-insertions in productive TCRs among donors in an Asian-associated ancestry cluster than the roughly 620-donor mean. Roughly uniform sequencing depth across donors was assumed in presence/absence analyses, although this assumption may not hold. A group of highly shared sequence variants was considered likely to be a technical artifact of the sequencing pipeline. The study listed around 160 TCR beta chains as associated with cytomegalovirus. Correlated functional status among segregating V segments might reflect linkage disequilibrium, but an unknown experimental factor could not be ruled out. According to a later analysis, most CMV-associated TCR beta chains appeared to be HLA-restricted, and the HLA associations seemed to be driven largely by CMV exposure. The 87-base-pair reads could not distinguish some IMGT-functional V segments, including TRBV6-2 and TRBV6-3, so those segments were excluded.

Libraries were built with the immunoSEQ multiplex PCR assay. The multiplex PCR relied on a mix of 60 forward primers for TCR Vbeta segments and 13 reverse primers for TCR Jbeta segments. The CDR3 region of rearranged TCR beta genes was amplified from genomic DNA with a multiplex PCR assay. Amplified TCR beta libraries were sequenced as 87-base-pair reads on the Illumina HiSeq System. The authors' pipeline ran thus. Across the roughly 670 repertoires, a later analysis counted 80 million or so unique TCR beta chains, approximately 10 million of which were shared by at least two donors. A nearest-neighbor algorithm error-corrected the raw reads and collapsed the reads into unique sequences, merging closely related sequences to remove PCR and sequencing errors. Alignment of CDR3 sequences to IMGT reference sequences was used to assign V, D and J gene segments. For a sequence to be retained, a match of at least six nucleotides was required to both a V gene segment and a J gene segment. A rearrangement was called productive if the CDR3 had no stop codons and remained in frame with V and J, and every other rearrangement was called non-productive. CDR3 was defined according to IMGT convention as the region running from the second conserved V-encoded cysteine to the conserved J-encoded phenylalanine. The earlier analysis of 500 to 600 of the donors excluded sequences that lacked an unambiguous match to a single V gene segment. In an earlier analysis of several hundred of the donors, V segments were called functional above 56.7% productive rearrangements and were called segregating when the between-donor standard deviation exceeded 5%. A statistical classification framework was built for diagnosing cytomegalovirus status from the catalog of TCR beta chain sequences. A later analysis assigned V and J genes by comparing TCR nucleotide sequences with IMGT/GENE-DB human TR gene sequences. The TCRdist pipeline was used in a later analysis to assign CDR3 sequences and most-parsimonious VDJ recombination scenarios. In a later analysis, each TCR beta chain was defined by its CDR3 amino acid sequence together with its V-gene family, and reads without a unique V-gene family were excluded. As a way to deal with suspected cross-contamination and a sequencing artifact, a later analysis dropped 450 to 700 nucleotide sequences that were highly shared and had low generation probability. In a later analysis, a clonal expansion index was calculated for each public chain from normalized within-repertoire ranks of inferred template counts. In a later analysis, generation probabilities were computed with a VDJ recombination model fitted to out-of-frame rearrangements, and the resulting probabilities were checked against IGoR. In a later analysis, hypergeometric tests were used to score TCR-TCR, TCR-HLA and TCR-CMV co-occurrence, with a repertoire-size bias correction applied to TCR pairs. To estimate false discovery rates, a later analysis permuted the HLA or CMV assignments 20 times. In a later analysis, co-occurring TCRs were grouped using DBSCAN, and TCRdist sequence similarity was added for clustering within HLA-allele-positive subsets. For co-occurrence clustering, repertoires with fewer than 30,000 or more than 120,000 public chains were excluded, along with 4 to 6 repertoires with anomalous nucleotide sharing. TCRdb obtained this table from immuneACCESS and retained in-frame rearrangements with V and J assigned. These tables miss some clones; where compared with another copy, unresolved V genes account for less than half of the shortfall, and the remainder is unexplained. Clone size and the V and J calls come from that table; the DNA yielded D and trimming. The sample has 140,000 to 150,000 clones on record, around 80% of them singletons. The top ten constitute around 2.9% of the sample.

Turning to this clone: Its target antigen remains unknown. Base-call qualities are not available, and no considerably larger clone is one nucleotide away.

Unmatched junction bases come to 6, with V trimmed by 3 bases and J by 3 bases. CDR1 and CDR2 (MNHEY, SMNVEV) derive from the germline V gene (reference sequence). The CDR3 runs 15 residues from the cysteine to the phenylalanine. Of all the DNA, just the CDR3 is kept, 45 bases in frame from base 1. The cohort comprised more than 550 healthy bone marrow donors. Cohort members were all nominally healthy when sampled, although unrecorded immune exposures were likely present. The donor tested CMV seronegative, placing the donor among the 350 to 400 seronegative members of the cohort. Each donor provided a peripheral blood sample, and peripheral blood mononuclear cells were used for TCR beta sequencing. The Qiagen DNeasy Blood Extraction Kit was used to extract genomic DNA from the blood cell samples.

The sample comprised PBMCs. The chain couples TRBV27 to TRBJ2-5, with 8 bases matching TRBD2. The receptor was derived from a female donor in good health and CMV-seronegative. CDR3 sequence: CASSFSGISKETQYF. The nucleotide sequence is TGTGCCAGCAGTTTTAGCGGGATTTCGAAAGAGACCCAGTACTTC.